This T cell receptor beta chain originates from a study of T cell responses to AZD1222 COVID-19 vaccine. Study-level background: Second doses that came at about 4 or about 12 weeks were put together.

On this clone itself: Antigen specificity is unknown.

From germline, CDR1 is SGHAT and CDR2 FQNNGV. The CDR3 has 13 amino acids. V lost 0 bases and J 1 base, leaving 2 bases between the germline ends. Broader study findings: Unmutated variant regions are reportedly the target of nearly half of TCRs that are spike-specific. Without day 14 samples, only post-peak T cell repertoires were studied.

Generated by immunoSEQ multiplex PCR, the TCRdb table keeps only in-frame clones and is missing some. Altogether approximately 89,000 clones are present, 70% to 90% being singletons, with the ten largest covering 13%. Sequenced material: peripheral blood, taken on day 0 of AZD1222 vaccination. This chain links TRBV11-2 with TRBJ2-3; D unresolved. The origin of this receptor is an adult in good health. The chain's CDR3 is CASSLERTDTQYF. CDR3 DNA: TGTGCCAGCAGCTTAGAACGCACAGATACGCAGTATTTT.